Below are 15 T cell receptor beta chains sequenced from a single sample in a study of Tregs in tolerant kidney transplant recipients. Sequenced by immunoSEQ multiplex PCR; TCRdb stores in-frame clones only, minus some. Its listing shows about 30,000 clones. The sample in question was CD8+ T cells from blood, obtained before the transplant. These receptors came from a human donor who received a combined kidney and bone marrow transplant.

Concerning this clone: The read is 3 residues too short to cover the CDR3 end, so that end is filled in from the germline J gene. The chain links TRBV12-3 or TRBV12-4 to TRBJ1-1, with 10 bases matching TRBD1. The CDR3 runs 13 residues. Trimming cost V 7 bases and J 4 bases; bases outside gene matches: 3. CDR3 residues: CASTGQGVTEAFF. The DNA read from the CDR3 is TGTGCCAGCACTGGACAGGGGGTCACTGAA.

With respect to this clone: Read data end 3 residues before the CDR3 end; the end is taken from the germline J gene. The chain has TRBV19 and TRBJ1-5; 7 bases agree with TRBD1. CDR3 size: 18 residues. The germline V gene has CDR1 LNHDA and CDR2 SQIVND (reference sequence). With 0 bases clipped from V and 1 base from J, the junction kept 9 bases outside the gene matches. The DNA read from the CDR3 is TGTGCCAGTAGTATAGATCCCTTGGACAGGCTCAGCAATCAGCCC. Its translation: CASSIDPLDRLSNQP. The whole CDR3 sequence reads CASSIDPLDRLSNQPQHF.

In the case of this clone: The read halts 3 residues ahead of the CDR3 end, with the missing end drawn from the germline J gene. V is TRBV7-6 and J is TRBJ2-3; D is ambiguous. The CDR3 contains 14 residues. Deletions cut 5 bases from V and 2 bases from J, with 11 bases between. The germline V gene encodes CDR1 SGHVS and CDR2 FNYEAQ. CDR3 region: CASSLNPLTDTQYF. CDR3 bases read: TGTGCCAGCAGCCTAAACCCCCTCACAGATACG.

About this clone: The sequenced fragment ends 3 residues before the CDR3 boundary, so the rest is inferred from the germline J gene. The gene calls are TRBV7-9 and TRBJ1-2, with D maybe TRBD1 (6 bases). Trimming cost V 5 bases and J 4 bases, with 11 bases left between them. This CDR3 is 13 amino acids long. Germline V lookup: CDR1 SEHNR, CDR2 FQNEAQ (reference sequence). CDR3: CASSPGDIYGYTF. CDR3 DNA (partial): TGTGCCAGCAGCCCCGGGGACATCTATGGC.

In the case of this clone: The CDR3 extends 3 residues past the end of the read, so its final part is completed from the germline J gene. The genes are TRBV29-1 and TRBJ1-1; a weak D match, TRBD1 (6 bases). There are 13 residues in the CDR3. The ends were cut back, 6 bases at V and 1 base at J, with 12 bases in the middle. Germline CDR1 and CDR2: SQVTM and ANQGSEA. CDR3 DNA (partial): TGCAGCGTGACCCCACAGGGGAACACTGAA. Protein sequence: CSVTPQGNTE. The whole CDR3 sequence is CSVTPQGNTEAFF.

For this clone: With the read ending 3 residues before the CDR3 end, the germline J gene is used to fill in that end. The chain recombines TRBV7-2 with TRBJ2-7, with D possibly TRBD2 on 6 matching bases. Germline lookup yields CDR1 SGHTA and CDR2 FQGNSA. Trimming stripped 5 bases from V and 3 bases from J, with 8 bases between. The CDR3 totals 12 residues. The sequenced CDR3 bases are TGTGCCAGCAGCGGCGGGGACTACGAG. Encoded protein: CASSGGDYE. The whole CDR3 region reads CASSGGDYEQYF. Full variable domain (outside the CDR3, taken from reference TRBV7-2 and TRBJ2-7): GAGVSQSPSNKVTEKGKDVELRCDPISGHTALYWYRQSLGQGLEFLIYFQGNSAPDKSGLPSDRFSAERTGGSVSTLTIQRTQQEDSAVYLCASSGGDYEQYFGPGTRLTVT.

Remarks on this clone: The CDR3 extends 3 residues past the end of the read, so its final part is completed from the germline J gene. The chain links TRBV7-9 to TRBJ2-1; 12 positions agree with TRBD2. V dropped 7 bases and J dropped 8; count of bases not matched to a gene: 6. Germline V CDR1 and CDR2: SEHNR, FQNEAQ (reference sequence). The CDR3 extends over 14 amino acids. The CDR3 loop is CASNLAGGVYEQFF. The sequenced CDR3 bases are TGTGCCAGCAACCTAGCGGGAGGGGTTTATGAG. Variable domain in full (rest from reference TRBV7-9 and TRBJ2-1): DTGVSQNPRHKITKRGQNVTFRCDPISEHNRLYWYRQTLGQGPEFLTYFQNEAQLEKSRLLSDRFSAERPKGSFSTLEIQRTEQGDSAMYLCASNLAGGVYEQFFGPGTRLTVL.

CDR3 sequence reads: CASSGGFEQYF. CDR3 bases read: TGCGCCAGCAGTGGAGGGTTCGAG. V gene TRBV10-1 combines with J gene TRBJ2-7; D might be TRBD2 (5 bases). The observed sequence ends 3 residues before the CDR3 terminus, with the missing tail filled in from the germline J gene. This CDR3 has 11 amino acids. Trimming shortened V by 4 bases and J by 6 bases, and 7 bases separated the two germline ends. Looked up from germline, CDR1 is WNHNN and CDR2 is SYGVQD (reference sequence).

In the case of this clone: The DNA ends 3 residues before the CDR3 does, and the rest of the CDR3 is filled in from the germline J gene. The chain recombines TRBV29-1 with TRBJ2-3; 7 bases align to TRBD2. The CDR3 length is 13 residues. Trimming at V came to 4 bases and at J to 8 bases, leaving 9 bases not matched to a gene. Germline CDR1 and CDR2: SQVTM and ANQGSEA. The DNA read from the CDR3 is TGCAGCGTTGTATCCGGGGAGGGAGGTACG. Its translation is CSVVSGEGGT. The CDR3 reads in full as CSVVSGEGGTQYF.

Comments on this clone: The read falls 3 residues short of the CDR3 end, and the missing part is taken from the germline J gene. The chain employs TRBV19 and TRBJ2-1; 8 bases are shared with TRBD1. Germline V gene sequence: CDR1 LNHDA, CDR2 SQIVND (reference sequence). CDR3 size: 16 residues. J was trimmed by 2 bases and V by 5 bases; bases with no gene match: 8. The part of the CDR3 DNA that was read is TGTGCCAGTAGTTTTCGACCGGACAGGGCCTACAATGAG. Its translation: CASSFRPDRAYNE. The CDR3 reads in full as CASSFRPDRAYNEQFF. Drawing the rest from reference TRBV19 and TRBJ2-1, the complete variable domain is DGGITQSPKYLFRKEGQNVTLSCEQNLNHDAMYWYRQDPGQGLRLIYYSQIVNDFQKGDIAEGYSVSREKKESFPLTVTSAQKNPTAFYLCASSFRPDRAYNEQFFGPGTRLTVL.

The CDR3 bases that were read are TGTGCCAGTAGTCCCTCATCAGCGGGAAGGAGCGAG. It specifies CASSPSSAGRSE. The whole CDR3 protein is CASSPSSAGRSEQYF. The rearrangement uses TRBV19 and TRBJ2-7, with TRBD2 identical over 7 bases. Read coverage stops 3 residues before the CDR3 terminus; the germline J gene supplies the remainder. Germline loops: CDR1 LNHDA, CDR2 SQIVND (reference sequence). Trimming took 5 bases from V and 6 from J; bases not matched to a gene: 13. The length of the CDR3 is 15 residues.

With respect to this clone: Coverage ceases 3 residues before the CDR3 finishes, and the germline J gene fills in the end. The chain has TRBV20-1 and TRBJ2-7, with unresolved D. Germline assignment: CDR1 DFQATT and CDR2 SNEGSKA (reference sequence). Between the trimmed V and J ends, which lost 0 bases and 3 bases, there was a span of 9 bases. This CDR3 has 13 residues. CDR3 sequence: CSAREPDFYEQYF. Partial CDR3 DNA: TGCAGTGCTAGAGAACCTGACTTCTACGAG.

As concerns this clone: The read is 3 residues too short to cover the CDR3 end, so that end is filled in from the germline J gene. This chain uses TRBV19 with TRBJ2-7; the match to TRBD2 covers 12 bases. Germline assignment: CDR1 LNHDA and CDR2 SQIVND (reference sequence). The length of the CDR3 is 16 residues. The trim removed 5 bases at V and 2 bases at J, leaving 7 bases unmatched. The CDR3 reads CASSAGLAGHPYEQYF. The CDR3 DNA, read in part, is TGTGCCAGTAGTGCGGGACTAGCGGGTCACCCCTACGAG.

To note about this clone: The read gets to within 3 residues of the CDR3 end, and the germline J gene fills in the rest. This rearrangement joins TRBV7-6 to TRBJ2-6, with 13 bases identical to TRBD2. J lost 2 bases, V lost 4 bases, and 2 bases had no gene match. The CDR3 extends over 17 amino acids. Germline V gene lookup returns CDR1 SGHVS and CDR2 FNYEAQ. The CDR3 loop is CASSSGLAGTGANVLTF. CDR3 DNA (partial): TGTGCCAGCAGCTCGGGACTAGCGGGGACTGGGGCCAACGTC.

In regard to this clone: Read sequence stops 3 residues before the CDR3 end, and the germline J gene provides the missing end. The chain uses TRBV2 and TRBJ2-1; 8 bases map to TRBD2. CDR1 SNHLY and CDR2 FYNNEI come from the germline V gene. J was trimmed by 5 bases and V by 4 bases; bases with no gene match: 7. The CDR3 sequence is 15 residues long. The CDR3 protein is CASSVLAGINNEQFF. The DNA read from the CDR3 is TGTGCCAGCAGTGTGCTAGCGGGCATCAACAATGAG.